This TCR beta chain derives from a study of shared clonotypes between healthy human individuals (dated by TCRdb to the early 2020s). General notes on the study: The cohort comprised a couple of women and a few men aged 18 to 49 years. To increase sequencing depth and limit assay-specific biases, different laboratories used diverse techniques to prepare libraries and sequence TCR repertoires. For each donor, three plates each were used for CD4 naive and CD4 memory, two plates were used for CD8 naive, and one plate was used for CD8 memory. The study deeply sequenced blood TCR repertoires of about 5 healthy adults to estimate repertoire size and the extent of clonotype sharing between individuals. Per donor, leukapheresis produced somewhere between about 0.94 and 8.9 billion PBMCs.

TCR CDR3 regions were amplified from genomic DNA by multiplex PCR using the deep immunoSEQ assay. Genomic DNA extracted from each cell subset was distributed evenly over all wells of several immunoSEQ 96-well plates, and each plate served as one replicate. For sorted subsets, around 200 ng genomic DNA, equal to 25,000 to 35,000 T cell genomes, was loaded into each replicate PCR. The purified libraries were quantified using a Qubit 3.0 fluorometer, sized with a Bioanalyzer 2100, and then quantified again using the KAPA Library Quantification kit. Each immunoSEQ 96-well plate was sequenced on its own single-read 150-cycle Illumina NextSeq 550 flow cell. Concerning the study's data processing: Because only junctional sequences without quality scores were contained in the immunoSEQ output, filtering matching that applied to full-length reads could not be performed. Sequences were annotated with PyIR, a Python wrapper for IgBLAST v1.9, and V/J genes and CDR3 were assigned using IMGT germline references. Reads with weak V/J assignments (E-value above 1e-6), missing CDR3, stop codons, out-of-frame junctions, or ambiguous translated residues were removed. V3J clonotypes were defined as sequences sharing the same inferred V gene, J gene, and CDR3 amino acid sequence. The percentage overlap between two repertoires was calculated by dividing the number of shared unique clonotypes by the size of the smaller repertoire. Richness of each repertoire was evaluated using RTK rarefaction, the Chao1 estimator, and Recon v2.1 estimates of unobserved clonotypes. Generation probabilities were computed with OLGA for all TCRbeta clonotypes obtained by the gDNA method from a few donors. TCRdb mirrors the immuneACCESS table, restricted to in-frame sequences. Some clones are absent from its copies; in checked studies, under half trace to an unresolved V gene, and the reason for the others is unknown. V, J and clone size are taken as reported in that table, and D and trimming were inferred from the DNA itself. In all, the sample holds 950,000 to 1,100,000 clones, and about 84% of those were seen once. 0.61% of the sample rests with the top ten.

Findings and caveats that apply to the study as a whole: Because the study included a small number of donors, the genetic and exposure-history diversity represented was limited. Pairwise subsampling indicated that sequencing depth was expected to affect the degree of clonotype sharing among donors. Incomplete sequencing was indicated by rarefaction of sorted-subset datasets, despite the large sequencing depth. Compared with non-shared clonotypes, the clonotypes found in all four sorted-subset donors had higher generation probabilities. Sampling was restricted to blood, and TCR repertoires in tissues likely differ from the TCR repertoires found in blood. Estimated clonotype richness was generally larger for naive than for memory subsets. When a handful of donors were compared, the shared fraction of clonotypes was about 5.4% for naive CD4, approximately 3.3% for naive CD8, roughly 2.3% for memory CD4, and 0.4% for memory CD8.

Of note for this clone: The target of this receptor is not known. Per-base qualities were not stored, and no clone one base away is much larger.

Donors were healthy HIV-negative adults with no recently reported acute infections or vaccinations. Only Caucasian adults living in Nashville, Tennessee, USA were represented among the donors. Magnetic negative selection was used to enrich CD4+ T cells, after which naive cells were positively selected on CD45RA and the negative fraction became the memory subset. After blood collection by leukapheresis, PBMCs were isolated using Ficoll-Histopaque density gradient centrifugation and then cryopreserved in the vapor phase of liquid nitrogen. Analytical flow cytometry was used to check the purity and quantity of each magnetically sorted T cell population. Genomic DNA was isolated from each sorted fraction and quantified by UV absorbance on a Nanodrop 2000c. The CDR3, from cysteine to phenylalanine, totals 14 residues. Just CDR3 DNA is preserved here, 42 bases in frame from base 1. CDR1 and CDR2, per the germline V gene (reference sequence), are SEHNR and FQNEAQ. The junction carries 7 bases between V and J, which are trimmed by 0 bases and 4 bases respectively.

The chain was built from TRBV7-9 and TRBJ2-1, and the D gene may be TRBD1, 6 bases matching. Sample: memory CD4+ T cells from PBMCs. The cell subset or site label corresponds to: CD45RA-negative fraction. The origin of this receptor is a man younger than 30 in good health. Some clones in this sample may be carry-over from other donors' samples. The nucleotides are TGTGCCAGCAGCTTAGCCACAGGGTACAATGAGCAGTTCTTC. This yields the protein CASSLATGYNEQFF.